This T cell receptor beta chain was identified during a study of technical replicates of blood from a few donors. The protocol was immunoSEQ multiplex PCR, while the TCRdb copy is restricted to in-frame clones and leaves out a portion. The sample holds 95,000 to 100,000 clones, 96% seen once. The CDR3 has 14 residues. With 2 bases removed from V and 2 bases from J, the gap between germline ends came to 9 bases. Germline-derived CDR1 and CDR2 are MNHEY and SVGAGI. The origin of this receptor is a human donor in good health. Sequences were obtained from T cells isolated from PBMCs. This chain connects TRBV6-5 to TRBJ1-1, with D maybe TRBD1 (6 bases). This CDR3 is CASSYEGTNTEAFF. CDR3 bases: TGTGCCAGCAGTTACGAGGGGACAAACACTGAAGCTTTCTTT.